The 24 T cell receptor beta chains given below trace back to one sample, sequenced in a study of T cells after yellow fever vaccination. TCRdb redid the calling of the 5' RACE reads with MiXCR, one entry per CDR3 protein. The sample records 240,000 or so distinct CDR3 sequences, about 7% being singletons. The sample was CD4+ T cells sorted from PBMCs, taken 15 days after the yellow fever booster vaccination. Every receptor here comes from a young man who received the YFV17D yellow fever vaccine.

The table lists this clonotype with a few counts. The CDR3 reads CASSRTSGSGRRRSSYEQYF. In DNA, the CDR3 is TGTGCCAGCAGCCGTACCTCGGGGAGCGGGAGGAGGAGGAGCTCCTACGAGCAGTACTTC. The chain has TRBV3-1 and TRBJ2-7; 9 nucleotides line up with TRBD2. This CDR3 comprises 20 residues. Unmatched junction bases numbered 19, after V lost 4 bases and J lost 0 bases. Germline V gene data show CDR1 as LGHDT and CDR2 as YNNKEL (reference sequence).

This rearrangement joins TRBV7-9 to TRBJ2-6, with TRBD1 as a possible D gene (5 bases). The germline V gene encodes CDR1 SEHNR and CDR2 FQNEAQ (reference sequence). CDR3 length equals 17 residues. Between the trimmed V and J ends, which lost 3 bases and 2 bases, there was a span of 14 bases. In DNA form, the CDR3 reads TGTGCCAGCAGCTTCAGGGTACCAACTGCTGGGGCCAACGTCCTGACTTTC. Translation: CASSFRVPTAGANVLTF.

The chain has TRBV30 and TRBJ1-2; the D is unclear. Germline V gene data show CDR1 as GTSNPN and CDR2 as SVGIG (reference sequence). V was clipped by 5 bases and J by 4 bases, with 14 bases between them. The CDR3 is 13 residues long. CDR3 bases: TGTGCCTGGGGTGGGCCCCCTACCTATGGCTACACCTTC. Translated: CAWGGPPTYGYTF.

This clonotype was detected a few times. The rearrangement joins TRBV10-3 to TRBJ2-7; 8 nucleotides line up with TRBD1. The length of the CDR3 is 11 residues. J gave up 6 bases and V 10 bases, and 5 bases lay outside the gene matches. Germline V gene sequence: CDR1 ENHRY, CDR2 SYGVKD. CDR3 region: CASDDRGEQYF. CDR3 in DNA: TGTGCCAGCGATGACAGGGGCGAGCAGTACTTC.

The CDR3 loop reads CASSFVSSTNEKLFF. The CDR3 coding sequence is TGTGCCAGCAGCTTTGTTAGCTCAACTAATGAAAAACTGTTTTTT. This rearrangement joins TRBV7-2 to TRBJ1-4; D unresolved. V lost 3 bases to trimming and J lost 0 bases, with 8 bases between them. Germline V gene lookup returns CDR1 SGHTA and CDR2 FQGNSA. The CDR3 totals 15 residues.

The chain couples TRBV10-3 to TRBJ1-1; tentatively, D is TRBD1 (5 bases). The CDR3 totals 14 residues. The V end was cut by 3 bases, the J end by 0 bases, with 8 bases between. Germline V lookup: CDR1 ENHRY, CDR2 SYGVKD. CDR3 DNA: TGTGCCATCAGTGAAGCAGGGCTGAACACTGAAGCTTTCTTT. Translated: CAISEAGLNTEAFF.

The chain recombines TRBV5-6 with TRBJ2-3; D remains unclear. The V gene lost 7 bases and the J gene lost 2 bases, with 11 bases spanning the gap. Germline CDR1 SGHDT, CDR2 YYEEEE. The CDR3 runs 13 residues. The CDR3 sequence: CASHSSPTDTQYF. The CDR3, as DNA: TGTGCCAGCCATAGTAGTCCCACAGATACGCAGTATTTT. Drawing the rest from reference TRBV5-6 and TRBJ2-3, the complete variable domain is DAGVTQSPTHLIKTRGQQVTLRCSPKSGHDTVSWYQQALGQGPQFIFQYYEEEERQRGNFPDRFSGHQFPNYSSELNVNALLLGDSALYLCASHSSPTDTQYFGPGTRLTVL.

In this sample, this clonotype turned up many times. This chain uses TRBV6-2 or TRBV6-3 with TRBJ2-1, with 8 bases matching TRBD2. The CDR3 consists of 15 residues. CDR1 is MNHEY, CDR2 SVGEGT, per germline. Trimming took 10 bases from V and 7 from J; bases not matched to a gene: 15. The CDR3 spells CATKPREGLGNEQFF. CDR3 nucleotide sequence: TGTGCCACAAAACCCCGGGAGGGCCTGGGGAATGAGCAGTTCTTC.

CDR3: CASSFGTANTGELFF. The CDR3 coding sequence is TGCGCCAGCAGCTTCGGGACAGCGAACACCGGGGAGCTGTTTTTT. This chain joins TRBV5-1 and TRBJ2-2, with 7 bases that match TRBD1. The V segment lost 2 bases and the J segment 0 bases; nucleotides outside the gene matches: 1. Germline V gene sequence: CDR1 SGHRS, CDR2 YFSETQ. This CDR3 is built from 15 residues.

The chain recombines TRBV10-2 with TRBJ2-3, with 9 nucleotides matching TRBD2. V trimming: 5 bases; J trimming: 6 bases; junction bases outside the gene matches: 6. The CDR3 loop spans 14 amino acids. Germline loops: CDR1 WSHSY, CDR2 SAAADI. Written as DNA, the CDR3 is TGCGCCAGCAGTCCAGCGGGAGGTACGGATACGCAGTATTTT. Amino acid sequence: CASSPAGGTDTQYF.

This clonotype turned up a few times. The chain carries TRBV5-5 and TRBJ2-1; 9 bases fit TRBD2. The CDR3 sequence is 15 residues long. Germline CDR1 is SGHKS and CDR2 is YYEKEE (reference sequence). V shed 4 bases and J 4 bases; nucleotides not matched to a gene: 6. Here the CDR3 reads CASSNRLAEYNEQFF. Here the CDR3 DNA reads TGTGCCAGCAGCAATAGACTAGCGGAATACAATGAGCAGTTCTTC.

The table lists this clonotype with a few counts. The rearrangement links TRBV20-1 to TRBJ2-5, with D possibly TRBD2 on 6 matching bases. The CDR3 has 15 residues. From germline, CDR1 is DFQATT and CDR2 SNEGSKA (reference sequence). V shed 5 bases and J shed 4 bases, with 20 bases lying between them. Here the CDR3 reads CSALVPGGGRETQYF. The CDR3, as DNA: TGCAGTGCTCTGGTCCCCGGGGGAGGAAGAGAGACCCAGTACTTC.

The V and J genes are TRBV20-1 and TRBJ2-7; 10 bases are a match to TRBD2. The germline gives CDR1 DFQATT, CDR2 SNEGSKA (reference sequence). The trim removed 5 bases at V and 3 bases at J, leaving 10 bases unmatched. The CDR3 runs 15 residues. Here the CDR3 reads CSAAPSGSTYYEQYF. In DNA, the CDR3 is TGCAGTGCTGCTCCTAGCGGGAGTACCTACTACGAGCAGTACTTC.

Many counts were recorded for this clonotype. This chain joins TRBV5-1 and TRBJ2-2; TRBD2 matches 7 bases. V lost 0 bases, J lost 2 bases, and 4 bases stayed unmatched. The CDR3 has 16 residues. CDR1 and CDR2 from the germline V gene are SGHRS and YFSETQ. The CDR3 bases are TGCGCCAGCAGCTTGGTAGCGGGCATCAACACCGGGGAGCTGTTTTTT. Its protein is CASSLVAGINTGELFF. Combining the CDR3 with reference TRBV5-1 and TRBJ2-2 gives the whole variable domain KAGVTQTPRYLIKTRGQQVTLSCSPISGHRSVSWYQQTPGQGLQFLFEYFSETQRNKGNFPGRFSGRQFSNSRSEMNVSTLELGDSALYLCASSLVAGINTGELFFGEGSRLTVL.

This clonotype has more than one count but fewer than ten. The chain's CDR3 is CASSRDSGITYEQYF. The CDR3 DNA is TGTGCCAGCAGCCGGGACAGTGGAATTACCTACGAGCAGTACTTC. This chain joins TRBV6-1 and TRBJ2-7; 7 nucleotides agree with TRBD1. V trimming: 6 bases; J trimming: 2 bases; junction bases outside the gene matches: 10. The V gene's germline CDR1 is MNHNS and CDR2 SASEGT. The CDR3 loop spans 15 amino acids.

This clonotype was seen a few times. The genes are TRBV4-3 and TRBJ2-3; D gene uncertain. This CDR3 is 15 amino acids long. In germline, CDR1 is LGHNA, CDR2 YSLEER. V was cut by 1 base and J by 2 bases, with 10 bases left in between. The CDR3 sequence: CASSQVWAPTDTQYF. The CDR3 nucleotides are TGCGCCAGCAGCCAAGTGTGGGCGCCCACAGATACGCAGTATTTT.

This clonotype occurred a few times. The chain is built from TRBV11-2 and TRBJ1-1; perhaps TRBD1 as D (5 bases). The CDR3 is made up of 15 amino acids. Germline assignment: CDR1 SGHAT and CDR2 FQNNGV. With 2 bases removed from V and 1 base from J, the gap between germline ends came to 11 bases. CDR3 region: CASSLLGVRNTEAFF. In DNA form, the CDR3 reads TGTGCCAGCAGCTTATTAGGGGTCCGGAACACTGAAGCTTTCTTT.

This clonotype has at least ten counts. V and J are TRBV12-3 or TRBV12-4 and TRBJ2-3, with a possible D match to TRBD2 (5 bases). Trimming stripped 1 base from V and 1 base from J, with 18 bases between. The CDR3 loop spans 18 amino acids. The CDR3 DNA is TGTGCCAGCAGTTTAGAGGCGGGTTCGGCGGGCCGCACAGATACGCAGTATTTT. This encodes CASSLEAGSAGRTDTQYF.

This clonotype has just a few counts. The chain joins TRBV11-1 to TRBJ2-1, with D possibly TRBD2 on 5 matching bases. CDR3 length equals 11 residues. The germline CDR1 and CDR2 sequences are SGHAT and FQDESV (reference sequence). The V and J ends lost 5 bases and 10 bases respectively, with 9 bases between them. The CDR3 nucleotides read TGTGCCAGCAGCGCCGGGGTGGAGCAGTTCTTC. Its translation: CASSAGVEQFF.

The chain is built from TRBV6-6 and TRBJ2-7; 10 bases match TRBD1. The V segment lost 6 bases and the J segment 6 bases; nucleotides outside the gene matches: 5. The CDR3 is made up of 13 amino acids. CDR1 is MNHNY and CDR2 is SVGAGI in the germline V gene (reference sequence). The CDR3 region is CASRGQGQSEQYF. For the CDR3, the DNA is TGTGCCAGCAGGGGACAGGGGCAAAGCGAGCAGTACTTC.

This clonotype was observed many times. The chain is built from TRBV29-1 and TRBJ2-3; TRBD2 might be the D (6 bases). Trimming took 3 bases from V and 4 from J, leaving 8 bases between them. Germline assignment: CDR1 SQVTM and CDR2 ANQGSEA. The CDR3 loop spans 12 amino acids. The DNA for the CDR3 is TGCAGCGTTGAGTCGGGAGCAGATACGCAGTATTTT. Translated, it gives CSVESGADTQYF.

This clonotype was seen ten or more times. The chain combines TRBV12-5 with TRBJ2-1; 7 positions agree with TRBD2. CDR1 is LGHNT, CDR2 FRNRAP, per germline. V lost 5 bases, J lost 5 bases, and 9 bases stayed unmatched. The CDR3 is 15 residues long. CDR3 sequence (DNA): TGTGCTAGTGGTCCTCCCCCCCGGGGGGACAATGAGCAGTTCTTC. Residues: CASGPPPRGDNEQFF.

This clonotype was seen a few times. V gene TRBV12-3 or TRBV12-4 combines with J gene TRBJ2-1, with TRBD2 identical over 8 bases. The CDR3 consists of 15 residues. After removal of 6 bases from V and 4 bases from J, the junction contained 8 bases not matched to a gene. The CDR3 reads CASRHSGNRYNEQFF. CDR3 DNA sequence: TGTGCCAGCAGACATAGCGGGAACCGTTACAATGAGCAGTTCTTC.

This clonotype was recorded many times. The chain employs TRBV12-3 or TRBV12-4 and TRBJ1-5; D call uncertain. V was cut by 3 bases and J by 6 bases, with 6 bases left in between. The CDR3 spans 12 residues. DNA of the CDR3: TGTGCCAGCAGTTTTTCGGGTCAGCCCCAGCATTTT. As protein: CASSFSGQPQHF.